A single sample gave rise to the 10 T cell receptor beta chains below, sequenced in a study of T cell responses to AZD1222 COVID-19 vaccine (dated by TCRdb to the early 2020s). The receptor library was made with the immunoSEQ multiplex PCR assay. Held by TCRdb, this immuneACCESS table contains in-frame sequences only and omits some clones. Under half of the omission traces to an unresolved V gene where checked; the cause of the rest is unknown. For this sample the table gives approximately 88,000 clones, of which 85% to 90% were detected only once. Approximately 5% of the sample comes from the top ten. The sample's time point label, decoded: about 28 days (+/-7) after the second vaccine dose. Source: peripheral blood, taken 28 days after the second AZD1222 dose. These receptors originate from an adult who received the AZD1222 COVID-19 vaccine.

The rearrangement joins TRBV3-1 (or the pseudogene TRBV3-2) to TRBJ1-6; TRBD1 agrees at 7 bases. CDR1 and CDR2 from the germline V gene are LGHDT and YNNKEL (reference sequence). The CDR3 has 15 residues. Losses at the gene ends were 1 base for V and 7 bases for J; bases not matched to a gene: 4. This CDR3 is CASSQGDSQNSPLHF. CDR3 nucleotides: TGTGCCAGCAGCCAAGGGGACAGCCAAAATTCACCCCTCCACTTT.

V gene TRBV7-9 combines with J gene TRBJ1-5, with TRBD1 as a possible D gene (5 bases). Germline assignment: CDR1 SEHNR and CDR2 FQNEAQ (reference sequence). The CDR3 has 13 amino acids. Trimming removed 1 base from V and 6 bases from J, with 7 bases in between. The CDR3 bases are TGTGCCAGCAGCTTAGAGGGACTTCAGCCCCAGCATTTT. Translating it yields CASSLEGLQPQHF.

The rearrangement uses TRBV19 and TRBJ1-1, with 10 bases lining up with TRBD1. With V trimmed by 6 bases and J by 3 bases, 4 bases remained unmatched. CDR1 is LNHDA, CDR2 SQIVND, per germline (reference sequence). CDR3 length: 14 residues. CDR3 in DNA: TGTGCCAGTAGGGGGGGGACAGGGGACACTGAAGCTTTCTTT. Amino acids: CASRGGTGDTEAFF.

This clone has only one observation. This chain links TRBV6-5 with TRBJ1-1; 7 bases are a match to TRBD1. Germline assignment: CDR1 MNHEY and CDR2 SVGAGI. The CDR3 extends over 14 amino acids. The V gene end was trimmed by 6 bases and the J gene end by 2 bases; junction bases not matched to a gene: 6. CDR3 loop: CASRAWTGNTEAFF. The CDR3 nucleotides read TGTGCCAGCAGAGCCTGGACAGGTAACACTGAAGCTTTCTTT.

The chain uses TRBV7-9 and TRBJ1-2, with 7 bases matching TRBD1. Germline loops: CDR1 SEHNR, CDR2 FQNEAQ (reference sequence). The CDR3 length is 14 residues. V was clipped by 5 bases and J by 2 bases; unmatched bases: 5. The CDR3 spells CASSELQGNYGYTF. For the CDR3, the DNA is TGTGCCAGCAGCGAACTACAGGGGAACTATGGCTACACCTTC.

This clone was observed a handful of times. The chain carries TRBV12-3 or TRBV12-4 and TRBJ1-1, with D hard to call. V was shortened by 1 base and J by 5 bases, with 8 bases between the two germline ends. This CDR3 region has 13 residues. DNA of the CDR3: TGTGCCAGCAGTTTAGGTCGCGTTACTGAAGCTTTCTTT. Amino acid sequence: CASSLGRVTEAFF.

This clone was observed a few times. The chain carries TRBV12-5 and TRBJ2-1; 10 positions match TRBD1. The CDR3 loop spans 14 amino acids. CDR1 and CDR2 (germline): LGHNT, FRNRAP. J gave up 4 bases and V 8 bases, and 5 bases lay outside the gene matches. The CDR3 loop reads CASIMGQGYNEQFF. The DNA of the CDR3 is TGTGCTAGTATAATGGGACAGGGGTACAATGAGCAGTTCTTC.

This chain connects TRBV3-1 (or the pseudogene TRBV3-2) to TRBJ1-6; tentative D call: TRBD1 (6 bases). V lost 4 bases and J 10 bases, leaving 14 bases between the germline ends. This CDR3 is built from 14 residues. Germline-derived CDR1 and CDR2 are LGHDT and YNNKEL (reference sequence). CDR3 coding DNA: TGTGCCAGCAGCCGAGGGGGTTCTGTGTCACCCCTCCACTTT. Its translation: CASSRGGSVSPLHF.

The chain recombines TRBV11-2 with TRBJ1-3, with no clear D. The V and J ends lost 5 bases and 0 bases respectively, with 8 bases between them. Germline CDR1 SGHAT, CDR2 FQNNGV. The length of the CDR3 is 14 residues. This chain's CDR3 is CASSPPPSGNTIYF. The CDR3 region has the DNA TGTGCCAGCAGCCCGCCTCCCTCTGGAAACACCATATATTTT.

The chain employs TRBV11-2 and TRBJ1-3; D remains ambiguous. This CDR3 is built from 12 residues. V was trimmed by 5 bases and J by 7 bases, leaving 9 bases between them. From germline, CDR1 is SGHAT and CDR2 FQNNGV. The CDR3 region is CASSPGQNTIYF. CDR3 DNA sequence: TGTGCCAGCAGCCCCGGCCAGAACACCATATATTTT.